These T cell receptor beta chains were read from a single sample in a study of blood T cell repertoires in COVID-19. Measured with immunoSEQ multiplex PCR; TCRdb has only the in-frame clones, and not every one. The sample contains approximately 340,000 clones, around four fifths of which appear only once. The source material was peripheral blood. The origin of the receptors is a man aged 25-40 years with active or convalescent COVID-19. The CDR3 runs from the conserved cysteine through the conserved F or W. Fields, in order: CDR3 protein, CDR3 DNA, D gene, J gene, V gene, clone size. D genes are given only for firm matches. Not every row has a clone size; where given, it reads once, few, many or a size class.

CDR3 protein: CASSLRLAGGDSYEQYF
CDR3 DNA: TGTGCCAGCAGCTTAAGACTAGCGGGGGGAGACTCCTACGAGCAGTACTTC
D gene: TRBD2
J gene: TRBJ2-7
V gene: TRBV7-2
clone size: NA

CDR3 protein: CASSQKYSGRPIYNEQFF
CDR3 DNA: TGTGCCAGCAGCCAAAAATATAGTGGCAGGCCAATCTACAATGAGCAGTTCTTC
D gene: NA
J gene: TRBJ2-1
V gene: TRBV14
clone size: NA

CDR3 protein: CSVGTGLNLREQYF
CDR3 DNA: TGCAGCGTTGGGACAGGGCTTAACTTGCGCGAGCAGTACTTC
D gene: TRBD1
J gene: TRBJ2-7
V gene: TRBV29-1
clone size: NA

CDR3 protein: CASSPFAAGEGETQYF
CDR3 DNA: TGTGCCAGCAGTCCCTTCGCGGCAGGGGAAGGGGAGACCCAGTACTTC
D gene: NA
J gene: TRBJ2-5
V gene: TRBV28
clone size: NA

CDR3 protein: CASSLGILEGSYEQYF
CDR3 DNA: TGTGCCAGCAGCTTAGGTATTTTGGAGGGCTCCTACGAGCAGTACTTC
D gene: NA
J gene: TRBJ2-7
V gene: TRBV11-2
clone size: NA

CDR3 protein: CASSLLVAGGYQETQYF
CDR3 DNA: TGTGCCAGCAGTTTATTAGTGGCAGGGGGATACCAAGAGACCCAGTACTTC
D gene: TRBD1
J gene: TRBJ2-5
V gene: TRBV28
clone size: NA

CDR3 protein: CASSPGGQGGQPQHF
CDR3 DNA: TGTGCCAGCTCACCGGGTGGACAGGGGGGCCAGCCCCAGCATTTT
D gene: TRBD1
J gene: TRBJ1-5
V gene: TRBV18
clone size: NA

CDR3 protein: CASSLTREATDTQYF
CDR3 DNA: TGTGCCAGCAGCTTAACCCGGGAGGCAACAGATACGCAGTATTTT
D gene: TRBD2
J gene: TRBJ2-3
V gene: TRBV13
clone size: NA

CDR3 protein: CASSPLTGPEGSGNTIYF
CDR3 DNA: TGTGCCAGCAGTCCACTGACAGGGCCCGAGGGTTCTGGAAACACCATATATTTT
D gene: TRBD1
J gene: TRBJ1-3
V gene: TRBV28
clone size: NA

CDR3 protein: CAWSPKLGQGATEAFF
CDR3 DNA: TGTGCCTGGAGTCCAAAGTTGGGACAGGGGGCAACTGAAGCTTTCTTT
D gene: TRBD1
J gene: TRBJ1-1
V gene: TRBV30
clone size: NA

CDR3 protein: CASSFFKRQPQHF
CDR3 DNA: TGTGCCAGCAGTTTTTTTAAACGGCAGCCCCAGCATTTT
D gene: NA
J gene: TRBJ1-5
V gene: TRBV28
clone size: NA

CDR3 protein: CAWGQGASDTEAFF
CDR3 DNA: TGTGCCTGGGGCCAGGGGGCTAGCGATACTGAAGCTTTCTTT
D gene: TRBD1
J gene: TRBJ1-1
V gene: TRBV30
clone size: NA

CDR3 protein: CASSPRREEVIQYF
CDR3 DNA: TGTGCCAGCAGTCCCCGACGGGAGGAGGTCATTCAGTACTTC
D gene: TRBD2
J gene: TRBJ2-4
V gene: TRBV6-6
clone size: NA

CDR3 protein: CASREGAVNTEAFF
CDR3 DNA: TGTGCCAGCAGGGAGGGGGCTGTGAACACTGAAGCTTTCTTT
D gene: TRBD1
J gene: TRBJ1-1
V gene: TRBV5-8
clone size: NA

CDR3 protein: CASSPGEGGRQPQHF
CDR3 DNA: TGTGCCAGCAGCCCCGGGGAGGGGGGGCGTCAGCCCCAGCATTTT
D gene: NA
J gene: TRBJ1-5
V gene: TRBV7-2
clone size: NA

CDR3 protein: CASGSSREAPTDTQYF
CDR3 DNA: TGTGCTAGTGGTTCGAGCCGGGAGGCCCCCACAGATACGCAGTATTTT
D gene: TRBD2
J gene: TRBJ2-3
V gene: TRBV12-5
clone size: once

CDR3 protein: CASSLEGADGYTF
CDR3 DNA: TGTGCCAGCAGCTTAGAAGGGGCAGATGGCTACACCTTC
D gene: NA
J gene: TRBJ1-2
V gene: TRBV11-3
clone size: NA

CDR3 protein: CASSQGQGGDTQYF
CDR3 DNA: TGTGCCAGCAGCCAAGGACAGGGTGGCGATACGCAGTATTTT
D gene: TRBD1
J gene: TRBJ2-3
V gene: TRBV16
clone size: NA

CDR3 protein: CASSIRGYRPGDEKLFF
CDR3 DNA: TGTGCCAGCAGTATAAGAGGGTATCGTCCAGGAGATGAAAAACTGTTTTTT
D gene: NA
J gene: TRBJ1-4
V gene: TRBV5-5
clone size: NA

CDR3 protein: CACPMVQGGTGELFF
CDR3 DNA: TGTGCCTGTCCTATGGTACAGGGGGGCACCGGGGAGCTGTTTTTT
D gene: TRBD1
J gene: TRBJ2-2
V gene: TRBV30
clone size: NA

CDR3 protein: CASSRSTGTEAFF
CDR3 DNA: TGCGCCAGCAGCCGATCCACAGGGACTGAAGCTTTCTTT
D gene: NA
J gene: TRBJ1-1
V gene: TRBV4-3
clone size: NA

CDR3 protein: CASSFSQGATEAFF
CDR3 DNA: TGTGCCAGCAGCTTTTCACAGGGGGCTACTGAAGCTTTCTTT
D gene: TRBD1
J gene: TRBJ1-1
V gene: TRBV7-6
clone size: few

CDR3 protein: CASSTTGWSYGYTF
CDR3 DNA: TGTGCCAGTAGTACCACAGGGTGGAGCTATGGCTACACCTTC
D gene: NA
J gene: TRBJ1-2
V gene: TRBV19
clone size: NA

CDR3 protein: CASSGRPGQGSEAFF
CDR3 DNA: TGTGCCAGCAGCGGAAGACCGGGACAGGGATCCGAAGCTTTCTTT
D gene: TRBD1
J gene: TRBJ1-1
V gene: TRBV9
clone size: NA

CDR3 protein: CASSPQGDSGNTIYF
CDR3 DNA: TGTGCCAGCTCACCACAGGGGGACTCTGGAAACACCATATATTTT
D gene: NA
J gene: TRBJ1-3
V gene: TRBV18
clone size: NA

CDR3 protein: CAWSAGTGVAETQYF
CDR3 DNA: TGTGCCTGGAGTGCGGGGACAGGGGTCGCAGAGACCCAGTACTTC
D gene: TRBD1
J gene: TRBJ2-5
V gene: TRBV30
clone size: NA

CDR3 protein: CASSALIGVGEQFF
CDR3 DNA: TGTGCCAGCAGTGCTTTGATCGGGGTGGGTGAGCAGTTCTTC
D gene: NA
J gene: TRBJ2-1
V gene: TRBV6-4
clone size: NA

CDR3 protein: CASSQLGQGVVGYTF
CDR3 DNA: TGTGCCAGCAGCCAACTCGGACAGGGGGTAGTGGGCTACACCTTC
D gene: TRBD1
J gene: TRBJ1-2
V gene: TRBV7-9
clone size: NA

CDR3 protein: CASRDPGQGSGNTIYF
CDR3 DNA: TGTGCCAGCAGAGATCCGGGACAGGGCTCTGGAAACACCATATATTTT
D gene: TRBD1
J gene: TRBJ1-3
V gene: TRBV6-6
clone size: once

CDR3 protein: CARRGRDLDNEQFF
CDR3 DNA: TGTGCCAGAAGGGGGCGGGATTTGGACAATGAGCAGTTCTTC
D gene: NA
J gene: TRBJ2-1
V gene: TRBV7-5
clone size: once

CDR3 protein: CASSFRVSNQPQHF
CDR3 DNA: TGTGCCAGCAGCTTCCGGGTGAGCAATCAGCCCCAGCATTTT
D gene: NA
J gene: TRBJ1-5
V gene: TRBV7-2
clone size: NA

CDR3 protein: CASSPAPTGVTFF
CDR3 DNA: TGTGCCAGCAGCCCGGCCCCTACAGGGGTAACTTTCTTT
D gene: TRBD1
J gene: TRBJ1-1
V gene: TRBV5-4
clone size: NA

CDR3 protein: CASRKYREGYTF
CDR3 DNA: TGTGCCAGCAGAAAATACAGGGAAGGCTACACCTTC
D gene: NA
J gene: TRBJ1-2
V gene: TRBV6-5
clone size: NA

CDR3 protein: CASSVTGQGPYEQYF
CDR3 DNA: TGCGCCAGCAGCGTGACGGGACAGGGGCCCTACGAGCAGTACTTC
D gene: TRBD1
J gene: TRBJ2-7
V gene: TRBV5-1
clone size: NA

CDR3 protein: CASSQVLGSSYNEQFF
CDR3 DNA: TGTGCCAGCAGCCAAGTTCTTGGCAGCTCCTACAATGAGCAGTTCTTC
D gene: NA
J gene: TRBJ2-1
V gene: TRBV14
clone size: NA

CDR3 protein: CASSYGAVTYEQYF
CDR3 DNA: TGTGCCAGCAGTTACGGGGCGGTAACCTACGAGCAGTACTTC
D gene: NA
J gene: TRBJ2-7
V gene: TRBV6-5
clone size: NA

CDR3 protein: CASSPRLVTEKYF
CDR3 DNA: TGTGCCAGCAGCCCCCGATTAGTAACCGAGAAGTACTTC
D gene: NA
J gene: TRBJ2-7
V gene: TRBV6-5
clone size: NA

CDR3 protein: CASSLIAGLTDTQYF
CDR3 DNA: TGCGCCAGCAGCCTAATCGCGGGGCTCACAGATACGCAGTATTTT
D gene: NA
J gene: TRBJ2-3
V gene: TRBV4-1
clone size: NA

CDR3 protein: CASSLIPISGVNTGELFF
CDR3 DNA: TGTGCCAGCAGCTTAATCCCCATTAGCGGAGTAAACACCGGGGAGCTGTTTTTT
D gene: NA
J gene: TRBJ2-2
V gene: TRBV5-4
clone size: NA

CDR3 protein: CASSQFAGLEGKQETQYF
CDR3 DNA: TGCGCCAGCAGCCAGTTCGCGGGACTAGAAGGAAAACAAGAGACCCAGTACTTC
D gene: TRBD2
J gene: TRBJ2-5
V gene: TRBV4-1
clone size: NA

CDR3 protein: CAWSGTGQEKLFF
CDR3 DNA: TGTGCCTGGTCGGGGACAGGGCAGGAAAAACTGTTTTTT
D gene: TRBD1
J gene: TRBJ1-4
V gene: TRBV30
clone size: NA

CDR3 protein: CASSSGTGGEEQFF
CDR3 DNA: TGTGCCAGCAGTTCCGGGACAGGGGGCGAGGAGCAGTTCTTC
D gene: TRBD1
J gene: TRBJ2-1
V gene: TRBV6-6
clone size: NA

CDR3 protein: CASSLPRRGAGNTIYF
CDR3 DNA: TGTGCCAGCAGCTTACCGAGACGGGGGGCCGGAAACACCATATATTTT
D gene: NA
J gene: TRBJ1-3
V gene: TRBV11-1
clone size: NA

CDR3 protein: CASSIRWGQGTGAYAEAFF
CDR3 DNA: TGTGCCAGTAGTATAAGGTGGGGGCAGGGGACAGGAGCTTATGCTGAAGCTTTCTTT
D gene: TRBD1
J gene: TRBJ1-1
V gene: TRBV19
clone size: NA

CDR3 protein: CASSPRGTAYNSPLHF
CDR3 DNA: TGTGCCAGCAGTCCCCGAGGGACAGCTTATAATTCACCCCTCCACTTT
D gene: TRBD1
J gene: TRBJ1-6
V gene: TRBV6-2/TRBV6-3
clone size: NA

CDR3 protein: CASSLGWRTGENTEAFF
CDR3 DNA: TGCGCCAGCAGCTTGGGATGGCGGACAGGGGAAAACACTGAAGCTTTCTTT
D gene: TRBD1
J gene: TRBJ1-1
V gene: TRBV5-1
clone size: NA

CDR3 protein: CASSESRGGDTEAFF
CDR3 DNA: TGCGCCAGCAGTGAGTCGAGGGGGGGAGACACTGAAGCTTTCTTT
D gene: NA
J gene: TRBJ1-1
V gene: TRBV10-2
clone size: NA

CDR3 protein: CASSLRQGSGNTIYF
CDR3 DNA: TGCGCCAGCAGCTTACGACAGGGCTCTGGAAACACCATATATTTT
D gene: TRBD1
J gene: TRBJ1-3
V gene: TRBV5-1
clone size: NA

CDR3 protein: CASSLCRDSCGYTF
CDR3 DNA: TGTGCCAGCAGTTTATGCAGGGACAGTTGCGGCTACACCTTC
D gene: TRBD1
J gene: TRBJ1-2
V gene: TRBV28
clone size: NA

CDR3 protein: CASGGRPNEKLFF
CDR3 DNA: TGTGCTAGCGGGGGGAGGCCTAATGAAAAACTGTTTTTT
D gene: NA
J gene: TRBJ1-4
V gene: TRBV12-5
clone size: NA

CDR3 protein: CSVVAGDQPQHF
CDR3 DNA: TGCAGCGTTGTGGCGGGGGACCAGCCCCAGCATTTT
D gene: NA
J gene: TRBJ1-5
V gene: TRBV29-1
clone size: NA

CDR3 protein: CASSLIQGIYEQYF
CDR3 DNA: TGTGCCAGCAGTTTAATCCAGGGAATCTACGAGCAGTACTTC
D gene: NA
J gene: TRBJ2-7
V gene: TRBV27
clone size: NA

CDR3 protein: CASSIGTGGNQPQHF
CDR3 DNA: TGTGCCAGTAGTATTGGGACAGGGGGCAATCAGCCCCAGCATTTT
D gene: TRBD1
J gene: TRBJ1-5
V gene: TRBV19
clone size: NA

CDR3 protein: CASSQGAQDVYGYTF
CDR3 DNA: TGCGCCAGCAGCCAGGGAGCTCAGGACGTCTATGGCTACACCTTC
D gene: NA
J gene: TRBJ1-2
V gene: TRBV4-1
clone size: few

CDR3 protein: CASSIGTVSNTEAFF
CDR3 DNA: TGTGCCAGTAGTATTGGGACAGTGAGTAACACTGAAGCTTTCTTT
D gene: TRBD1
J gene: TRBJ1-1
V gene: TRBV19
clone size: NA